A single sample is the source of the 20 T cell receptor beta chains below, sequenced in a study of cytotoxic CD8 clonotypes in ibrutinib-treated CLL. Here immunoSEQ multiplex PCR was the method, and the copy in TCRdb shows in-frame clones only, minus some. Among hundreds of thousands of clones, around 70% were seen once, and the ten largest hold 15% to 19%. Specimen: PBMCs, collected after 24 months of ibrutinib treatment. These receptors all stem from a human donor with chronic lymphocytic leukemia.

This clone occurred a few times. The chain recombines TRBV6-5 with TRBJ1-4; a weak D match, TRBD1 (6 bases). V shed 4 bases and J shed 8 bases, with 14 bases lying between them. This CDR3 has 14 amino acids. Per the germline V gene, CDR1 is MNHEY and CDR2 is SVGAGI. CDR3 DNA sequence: TGTGCCAGCAGTTTGCGACACCAGGGGGAAAAACTGTTTTTT. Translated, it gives CASSLRHQGEKLFF.

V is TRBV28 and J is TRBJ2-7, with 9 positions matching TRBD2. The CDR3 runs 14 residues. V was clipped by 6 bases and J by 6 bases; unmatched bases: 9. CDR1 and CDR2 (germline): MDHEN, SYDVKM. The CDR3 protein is CASRPGTSIREQYF. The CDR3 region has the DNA TGTGCCAGCAGGCCCGGGACTAGCATCCGCGAGCAGTACTTC.

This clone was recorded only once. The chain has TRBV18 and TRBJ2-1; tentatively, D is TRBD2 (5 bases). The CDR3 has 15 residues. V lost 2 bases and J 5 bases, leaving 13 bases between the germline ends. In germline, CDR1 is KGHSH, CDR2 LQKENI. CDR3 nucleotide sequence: TGTGCCAGCTCACCATCACTAGGGCCCCACAATGAGCAGTTCTTC. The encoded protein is CASSPSLGPHNEQFF.

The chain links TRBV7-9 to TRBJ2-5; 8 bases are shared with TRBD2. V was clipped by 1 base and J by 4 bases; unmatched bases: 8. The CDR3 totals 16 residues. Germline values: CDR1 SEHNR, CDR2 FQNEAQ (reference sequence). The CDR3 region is CASSLGVGLAGETQYF. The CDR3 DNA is TGTGCCAGCAGCTTAGGAGTCGGACTAGCTGGAGAGACCCAGTACTTC.

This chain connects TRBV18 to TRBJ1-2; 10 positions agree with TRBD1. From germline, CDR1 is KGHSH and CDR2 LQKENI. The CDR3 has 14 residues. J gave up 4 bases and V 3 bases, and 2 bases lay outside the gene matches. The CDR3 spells CASSPTGGAYGYTF. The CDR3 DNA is TGTGCCAGCTCACCGACAGGGGGCGCCTATGGCTACACCTTC.

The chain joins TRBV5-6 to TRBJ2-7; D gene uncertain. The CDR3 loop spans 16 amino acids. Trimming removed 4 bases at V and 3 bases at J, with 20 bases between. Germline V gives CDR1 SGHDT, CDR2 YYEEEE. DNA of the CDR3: TGTGCCAGCAGCGGAGTTCCTAGTCCCTCAAACTACGAGCAGTACTTC. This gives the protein CASSGVPSPSNYEQYF.

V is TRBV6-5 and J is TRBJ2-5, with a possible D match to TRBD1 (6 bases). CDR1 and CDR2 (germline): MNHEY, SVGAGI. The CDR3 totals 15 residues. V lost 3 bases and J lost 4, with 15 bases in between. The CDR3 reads CASSYGQGTLETQYF. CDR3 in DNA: TGTGCCAGCAGTTATGGCCAGGGGACCTTAGAGACCCAGTACTTC.

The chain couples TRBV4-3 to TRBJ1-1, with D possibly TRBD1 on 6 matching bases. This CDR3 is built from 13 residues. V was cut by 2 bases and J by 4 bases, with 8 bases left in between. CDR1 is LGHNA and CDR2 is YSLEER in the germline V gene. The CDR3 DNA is TGCGCCAGCAGCCAAAGCAGGGGCACTGAAGCTTTCTTT. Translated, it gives CASSQSRGTEAFF.

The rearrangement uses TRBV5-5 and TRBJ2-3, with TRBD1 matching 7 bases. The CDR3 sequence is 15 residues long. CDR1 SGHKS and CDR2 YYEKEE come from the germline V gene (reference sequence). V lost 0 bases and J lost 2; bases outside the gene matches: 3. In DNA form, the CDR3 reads TGTGCCAGCAGCTTGGCGGGACAGTCCACAGATACGCAGTATTTT. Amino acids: CASSLAGQSTDTQYF.

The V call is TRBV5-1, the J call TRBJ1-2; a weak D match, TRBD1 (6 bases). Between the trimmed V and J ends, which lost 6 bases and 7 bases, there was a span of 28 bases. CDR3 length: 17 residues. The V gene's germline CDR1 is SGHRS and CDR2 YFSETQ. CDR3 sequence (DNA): TGCGCCAGCACCCGAGGGGGTGCCGATACTTCTGGGTTTGGCTACACCTTC. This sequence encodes CASTRGGADTSGFGYTF.

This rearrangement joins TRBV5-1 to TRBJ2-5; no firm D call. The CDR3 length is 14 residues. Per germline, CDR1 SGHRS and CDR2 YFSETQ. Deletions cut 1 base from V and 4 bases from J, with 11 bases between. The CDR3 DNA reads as TGCGCCAGCAGCTTGCTCTCAGTGGGAGAGACCCAGTACTTC. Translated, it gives CASSLLSVGETQYF.

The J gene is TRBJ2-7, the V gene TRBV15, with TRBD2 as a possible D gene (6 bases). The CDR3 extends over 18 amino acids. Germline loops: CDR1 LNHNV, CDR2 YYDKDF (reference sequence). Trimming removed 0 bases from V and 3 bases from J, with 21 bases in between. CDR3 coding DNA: TGTGCCACCAGCAGAGATCGGGCGATCGGGGGATCCTTCTACGAGCAGTACTTC. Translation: CATSRDRAIGGSFYEQYF.

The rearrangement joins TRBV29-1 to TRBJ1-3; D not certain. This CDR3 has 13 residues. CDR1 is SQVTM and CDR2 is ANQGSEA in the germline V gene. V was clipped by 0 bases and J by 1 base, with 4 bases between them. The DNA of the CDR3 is TGCAGCGTTGAAGATGTGTCTGGAAACACCATATATTTT. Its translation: CSVEDVSGNTIYF.

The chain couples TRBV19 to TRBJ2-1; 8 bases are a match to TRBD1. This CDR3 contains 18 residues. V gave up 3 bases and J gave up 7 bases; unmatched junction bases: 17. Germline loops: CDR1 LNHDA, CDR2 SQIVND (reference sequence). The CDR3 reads CASSMDPPGQGAFNEQFF. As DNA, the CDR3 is TGTGCCAGTAGTATGGACCCGCCGGGGCAGGGGGCATTTAATGAGCAGTTCTTC.

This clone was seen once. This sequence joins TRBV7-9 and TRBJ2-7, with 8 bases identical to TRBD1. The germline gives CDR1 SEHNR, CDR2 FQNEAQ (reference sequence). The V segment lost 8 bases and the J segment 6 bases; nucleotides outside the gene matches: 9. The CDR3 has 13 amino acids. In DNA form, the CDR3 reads TGTGCCAGCCGTCCCCAAACAGGGGGCGAGCAGTACTTC. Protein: CASRPQTGGEQYF.

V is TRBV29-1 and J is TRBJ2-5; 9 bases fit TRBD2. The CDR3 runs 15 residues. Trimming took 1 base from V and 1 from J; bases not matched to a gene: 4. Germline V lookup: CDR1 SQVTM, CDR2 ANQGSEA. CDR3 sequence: CSVEVAGAPQETQYF. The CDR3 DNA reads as TGCAGCGTTGAAGTAGCGGGAGCCCCCCAAGAGACCCAGTACTTC.

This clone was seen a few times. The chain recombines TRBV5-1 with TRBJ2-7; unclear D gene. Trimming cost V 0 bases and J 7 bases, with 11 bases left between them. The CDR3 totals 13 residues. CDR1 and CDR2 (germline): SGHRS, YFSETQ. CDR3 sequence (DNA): TGCGCCAGCAGCTTGGCCATGTTAGGGGAGCAGTACTTC. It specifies CASSLAMLGEQYF.

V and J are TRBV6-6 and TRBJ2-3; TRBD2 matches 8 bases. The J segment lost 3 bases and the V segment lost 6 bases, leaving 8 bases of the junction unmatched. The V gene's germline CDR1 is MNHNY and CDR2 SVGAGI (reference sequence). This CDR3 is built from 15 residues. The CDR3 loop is CASRGAGAGTDTQYF. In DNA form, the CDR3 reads TGTGCCAGCAGGGGAGCGGGAGCGGGAACAGATACGCAGTATTTT.

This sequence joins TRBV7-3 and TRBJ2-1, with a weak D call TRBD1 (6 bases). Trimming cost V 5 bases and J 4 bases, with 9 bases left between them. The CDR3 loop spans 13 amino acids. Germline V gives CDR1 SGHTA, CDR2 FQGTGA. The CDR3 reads CASSRRGYNEQFF. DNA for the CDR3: TGTGCCAGCAGCAGAAGGGGGTACAATGAGCAGTTCTTC. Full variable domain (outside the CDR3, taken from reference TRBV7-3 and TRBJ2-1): GAGVSQTPSNKVTEKGKYVELRCDPISGHTALYWYRQSLGQGPEFLIYFQGTGAADDSGLPNDRFFAVRPEGSVSTLKIQRTERGDSAVYLCASSRRGYNEQFFGPGTRLTVL.

The CDR3 reads CSVDRDRGNYGYTF. The DNA of the CDR3 is TGCAGCGTTGACCGGGACAGGGGGAACTATGGCTACACCTTC. The chain is built from TRBV29-1 and TRBJ1-2; 11 bases agree with TRBD1. V lost 3 bases and J lost 2; bases outside the gene matches: 2. CDR3 length equals 14 residues. Germline V gene lookup returns CDR1 SQVTM and CDR2 ANQGSEA.